The present TCR beta chain was sequenced within a study of cytomegalovirus exposure and HLA in healthy donors. CDR3 length: 10 residues. Per the germline V gene, CDR1 is GTSNPN and CDR2 is SVGIG (reference sequence). The PCR employed 60 Vbeta primers together with 13 Jbeta primers. Sequenced by immunoSEQ multiplex PCR; TCRdb stores in-frame clones only, minus some. The sample includes 200,000 to 300,000 clones, approximately 84% of them seen just once. Points from the study as a whole: As a later analysis showed, a missense DCLRE1C variant was linked to trimming of TCR beta V- and J-genes. Later work showed greater clonal expansion in HLA-associated TCR beta chains than in equally common others. Reportedly, diagnosis of cytomegalovirus status by the classifier showed high specificity and sensitivity. It was assumed in the presence/absence analyses that sequencing depth was roughly uniform across donors.

With regard to this clone: The target antigen is unknown. Germline is not matched at one junction end, which may reflect a read error.

The receptor comes from a woman aged 40 to 50 in good health and CMV-seropositive. Sequenced: PBMCs. This chain links TRBV30 with TRBJ1-2; a weak D match, TRBD1 (5 bases). CDR3: CAWSVERTHF. As DNA, the CDR3 is TGTGCCTGGAGTGTAGAGAGGACACACTTC.